A selection of T cell receptor beta chains follows, all from one sample in a study of regulatory T cells in long-lasting Graves disease. In TCRdb, the multiplex PCR reads were re-called with MiXCR into one record per CDR3 protein. Among 350,000 to 450,000 distinct CDR3 sequences, 21% were seen once, and the ten largest hold approximately 14%. This specimen was peripheral blood mononuclear cells (PBMCs), taken when the disease was refractory, from a patient treated with antithyroid drugs. The origin of the receptors is a female donor with Graves disease. Each CDR3 is given with its conserved first and last residue. D genes are given only for firm matches.

TRBV29-1,TRBD1,TRBJ2-7,CSAIPGQGRPYEQYF
TRBV11-2,NA,TRBJ2-1,CASSEGGNSGYEQFF
TRBV7-2,NA,TRBJ2-7,CASSFLRLVGFYEQYF
TRBV6-2/TRBV6-3,TRBD2,TRBJ2-2,CASSSYPGTTQANTGELFF
TRBV28,NA,TRBJ2-2,CASSLVVGRENTGELFF
TRBV20-1,NA,TRBJ1-2,CSAREPERRGYGYTF
TRBV20-1,NA,TRBJ2-5,CSASGQGSQETQYF
TRBV18,TRBD2,TRBJ2-7,CASSPLTSGRANIPYEQYF
TRBV10-2,NA,TRBJ2-7,CASSESNYEQYF
TRBV7-2,NA,TRBJ2-5,CASRRGQWETQYF
TRBV5-1,TRBD2,TRBJ2-7,CASSGETSGNYEQYF
TRBV6-1,TRBD1,TRBJ1-2,CASRAPGTASGYTF
TRBV29-1,TRBD1,TRBJ2-5,CSVERDRRETQYF
TRBV3-1,NA,TRBJ1-1,CASSQLSRPNTEAFF
TRBV20-1,TRBD2,TRBJ2-7,CSASFLLAGVSEQYF
TRBV11-2,NA,TRBJ2-2,CASSLDLSTGELFF
TRBV27,NA,TRBJ2-2,CASSLKAKSLTGELFF
TRBV6-5,NA,TRBJ2-7,CASSYESFGYEQYF
TRBV28,TRBD2,TRBJ2-7,CASRVAGGTYEQYF
TRBV2,NA,TRBJ2-3,CASTIGGSGTDTQYF
TRBV20-1,TRBD1,TRBJ1-2,CSAEQGNYGYTF
TRBV28,NA,TRBJ1-2,CASSPIEGGGYGYTF
TRBV5-1,NA,TRBJ1-4,CASREKEHLAPTTNEKLFF
TRBV9,TRBD2,TRBJ2-5,CASSASGGETQYF
TRBV20-1,NA,TRBJ2-5,CSARVRGLQETQYF
TRBV28,TRBD2,TRBJ2-7,CASSSTAGTSGHYEQYF
TRBV5-1,NA,TRBJ1-1,CASSSYPGNTEAFF
TRBV20-1,NA,TRBJ1-1,CSARALGRAWRTEAFF
TRBV3-1,TRBD1,TRBJ2-6,CASSQGARGNSGANVLTF
TRBV6-2/TRBV6-3,TRBD2,TRBJ2-5,CASSGSLAGGYETQYF
TRBV7-9,TRBD2,TRBJ2-3,CASSLTAGGGRDTQYF
TRBV10-2,TRBD2,TRBJ2-7,CASSEGLAGPSYEQYF
TRBV2,NA,TRBJ2-7,CASSPGLREREQYF
TRBV28,NA,TRBJ1-1,CASREEGRRGTEAFF
TRBV11-2,NA,TRBJ2-3,CASSGWSTDTQYF
TRBV7-8,NA,TRBJ2-7,CASSQSSSEQYF
TRBV9,NA,TRBJ1-5,CASSVDSDQPQHF
TRBV2,NA,TRBJ1-5,CASSDRTPNQPQHF
TRBV9,TRBD2,TRBJ2-7,CASSPGTSPYEQYF
TRBV20-1,TRBD2,TRBJ2-3,CSASKAPLAGADTQYF
TRBV20-1,NA,TRBJ2-7,CSARGPDSRLPYEQYF
TRBV2,NA,TRBJ2-1,CASSQGLQQFF
TRBV24-1,NA,TRBJ2-1,CATSDLLPSQFSSYNEQFF
TRBV7-2,NA,TRBJ2-1,CASSLYSHGGEQFF
TRBV27,NA,TRBJ2-5,CASSFVGGAGETQYF
TRBV29-1,NA,TRBJ1-3,CSVEGPGSGNTIYF
TRBV19,NA,TRBJ1-2,CASSSGPAGYGYTF
TRBV27,TRBD2,TRBJ2-5,CASSPGPRDYWSQETQYF
TRBV5-1,NA,TRBJ2-2,CASSLAIGGRSAGELFF
TRBV3-1,NA,TRBJ2-7,CASSQDRTAPYEQYF
TRBV28,NA,TRBJ2-7,CASEPSGPISYEQYF
TRBV27,TRBD1,TRBJ2-7,CASSFFGTGTNEQYF
TRBV2,TRBD2,TRBJ2-2,CASRTGALGLAGAGTGELFF
TRBV3-1,NA,TRBJ1-3,CASSPGGTFSGNTIYF
TRBV29-1,NA,TRBJ2-7,CSANGGNPYEQYF
TRBV20-1,NA,TRBJ1-1,CSANRDAMNTEAFF
TRBV10-3,TRBD1,TRBJ1-2,CATIHGQGANYGYTF
TRBV28,NA,TRBJ1-5,CASSSTEEGQRGQPQHF
TRBV6-1,TRBD1,TRBJ2-5,CASGQGKNKETQYF